Listed here are 14 T cell receptor beta chains from one sample, sequenced in a study of spatial heterogeneity in lung cancer. As for time point: sample taken at primary tumor resection. The input material, whole RNA from tumor, nontumor lung or frozen PBMC, was sequenced unsorted. TCRdb reprocessed the 5' RACE reads via MiXCR and lists one record per CDR3 protein. The sample has tens of thousands of distinct CDR3 sequences, 9.5% to 15% seen once. The sequences come from PBMCs, collected at surgery. All receptors come from a male donor with early-stage non-small cell lung cancer.

The chain carries TRBV5-4 and TRBJ2-5; 10 nucleotides align to TRBD1. From germline, CDR1 is SGHNT and CDR2 YYREEE (reference sequence). There are 13 residues in the CDR3. J was trimmed by 5 bases and V by 3 bases; bases with no gene match: 1. The CDR3 loop reads CASSSGQGETQYF. In DNA form, the CDR3 reads TGTGCCAGCAGCTCGGGACAGGGGGAGACCCAGTACTTC.

This clonotype has only a few counts. The chain couples TRBV2 to TRBJ2-3, with D tentatively TRBD2 (6 bases). The V end lost 2 bases, the J end lost 6 bases, and 15 bases lay between the germline ends. The germline V gene encodes CDR1 SNHLY and CDR2 FYNNEI. CDR3 size: 15 residues. The CDR3 sequence: CASSEPRTSQDTQYF. The CDR3 DNA reads TGTGCCAGCAGTGAACCCCGTACTAGCCAGGATACGCAGTATTTT.

This clonotype was seen ten or more times. The genes are TRBV7-2 and TRBJ2-6, with D hard to call. V lost 2 bases to trimming and J lost 0 bases, with 8 bases between them. This CDR3 is 16 amino acids long. From germline, CDR1 is SGHTA and CDR2 FQGNSA. The CDR3 nucleotides read TGTGCCAGCAGCTTAAGCCGAATCTCTGGGGCCAACGTCCTGACTTTC. Protein: CASSLSRISGANVLTF.

The chain joins TRBV28 to TRBJ2-7; 8 nucleotides align to TRBD1. After removal of 2 bases from V and 6 bases from J, the junction contained 6 bases not matched to a gene. This CDR3 region has 14 residues. Germline V CDR1 and CDR2: MDHEN, SYDVKM. This CDR3 is CASSLLQGAIEQYF. CDR3 DNA: TGTGCCAGCAGTTTACTGCAGGGGGCGATCGAGCAGTACTTC. Full variable domain (missing parts from reference TRBV28 and TRBJ2-7): DVKVTQSSRYLVKRTGEKVFLECVQDMDHENMFWYRQDPGLGLRLIYFSYDVKMKEKGDIPEGYSVSREKKERFSLILESASTNQTSMYLCASSLLQGAIEQYFGPGTRLTVT.

This clonotype was seen ten or more times. This sequence joins TRBV7-6 and TRBJ1-3; weak D call: TRBD1 (6 bases). Germline CDR1 SGHVS, CDR2 FNYEAQ. Trimming took 5 bases from V and 0 from J, leaving 20 bases between them. The CDR3 runs to 18 residues. CDR3 in amino acids: CASSRGGARMGSGNTIYF. Written as DNA, the CDR3 is TGTGCCAGCAGCCGAGGGGGGGCAAGGATGGGCTCTGGAAACACCATATATTTT.

V and J are TRBV10-3 and TRBJ1-1; TRBD1 agrees at 7 bases. Germline assignment: CDR1 ENHRY and CDR2 SYGVKD. The V gene end was trimmed by 6 bases and the J gene end by 5 bases; junction bases not matched to a gene: 9. The CDR3 contains 14 residues. The CDR3 sequence: CAISHDREKTEAFF. The DNA for the CDR3 is TGTGCCATCAGCCACGACAGGGAGAAAACTGAAGCTTTCTTT.

The rearrangement links TRBV4-2 to TRBJ2-7, with TRBD2 matching over 8 bases. Germline-derived CDR1 and CDR2 are LGHNA and YNFKEQ. This CDR3 region has 17 residues. The J segment lost 0 bases and the V segment lost 0 bases, leaving 7 bases of the junction unmatched. The CDR3 nucleotides are TGTGCCAGCAGCCAAGAGGGAACTAGCGGTAGCTCCTACGAGCAGTACTTC. It translates to CASSQEGTSGSSYEQYF.

The V and J genes are TRBV20-1 and TRBJ2-7, with 8 bases matching TRBD2. The CDR3 spans 13 residues. The V gene end was trimmed by 2 bases and the J gene end by 0 bases; junction bases not matched to a gene: 0. CDR1 is DFQATT and CDR2 is SNEGSKA in the germline V gene (reference sequence). The CDR3 sequence is CSARTSGSYEQYF. CDR3 bases: TGCAGTGCTAGAACTAGCGGCTCCTACGAGCAGTACTTC.

The V and J genes are TRBV12-3 or TRBV12-4 and TRBJ2-3; D is undetermined. V was shortened by 3 bases and J by 3 bases, with 4 bases between the two germline ends. The CDR3 contains 12 residues. CDR3 DNA: TGTGCCAGCAGTTTGTGGACAGATACGCAGTATTTT. This translates into CASSLWTDTQYF.

V usage is TRBV7-6 and J usage is TRBJ2-2, with D hard to call. CDR3 length equals 14 residues. The ends were cut back, 3 bases at V and 2 bases at J, with 7 bases in the middle. The germline CDR1 and CDR2 sequences are SGHVS and FNYEAQ. CDR3 DNA sequence: TGTGCCAGCAGCTTTTCAGAAAACACCGGGGAGCTGTTTTTT. This gives the protein CASSFSENTGELFF.

The genes are TRBV7-2 and TRBJ1-6; no definite D call. This CDR3 region has 14 residues. V was cut by 6 bases and J by 0 bases, with 6 bases left in between. Germline V gives CDR1 SGHTA, CDR2 FQGNSA. The CDR3 loop reads CASSASSYNSPLHF. The CDR3 coding sequence is TGTGCCAGCAGTGCGAGCTCCTATAATTCACCCCTCCACTTT.

The chain couples TRBV5-5 to TRBJ1-3; D is ambiguous. The CDR3 spans 15 residues. Per the germline V gene, CDR1 is SGHKS and CDR2 is YYEKEE (reference sequence). Trimming stripped 4 bases from V and 11 bases from J, with 22 bases between. The CDR3 sequence is CASSPNMRALYPIYF. The CDR3 DNA reads as TGTGCCAGCAGCCCGAACATGAGGGCCCTCTACCCCATATATTTT.

This clonotype was detected only a few times. J is TRBJ2-4 and V is TRBV20-1, with a possible D match to TRBD1 (6 bases). CDR3 size: 15 residues. Germline V gene lookup returns CDR1 DFQATT and CDR2 SNEGSKA (reference sequence). In DNA, the CDR3 is TGCAGCAAAAAGGACAGAATGGGGACCAAAAACATTCAGTACTTC. It specifies CSKKDRMGTKNIQYF.

This rearrangement joins TRBV7-9 to TRBJ1-6; TRBD1 is a possible D gene (5 bases). Germline V gene lookup returns CDR1 SEHNR and CDR2 FQNEAQ (reference sequence). V shed 5 bases and J shed 7 bases, with 15 bases lying between them. This CDR3 has 15 residues. CDR3 loop: CASSPAGSPNSPLHF. The CDR3 DNA follows: TGTGCCAGCAGCCCAGCAGGGAGCCCAAATTCACCCCTCCACTTT.